This T cell receptor beta chain stems from a study of T-cell reconstitution after alpha-beta-depleted transplantation in children. A library of TCRbeta sequences, prepared with unique molecular identifiers, was generated. TCRdb called the PCR reads again in MiXCR, with one record for every CDR3 protein. This sample has about 500,000 distinct CDR3 sequences; over 25% occur once, and the top ten carry 2% to 2.5%. This CDR3 spans 13 amino acids. From germline, CDR1 is SGHDT and CDR2 YYEEEE. The V end lost 2 bases, the J end lost 4 bases, and 9 bases lay between the germline ends. The sample consisted of PBMCs from the stem cell graft donor, taken from the stem cell graft. The TCR was taken from a human donor who donated a stem cell graft to a child with aplastic anemia. The V call is TRBV5-6, the J call TRBJ2-5; the D is unclear. The CDR3 DNA reads as TGTGCCAGCAGCTTCCTCCCGGGAGAGACCCAGTACTTC. It is translated as CASSFLPGETQYF.